These T cell receptor beta chains were read from a single sample in a study of blood T cell repertoires in COVID-19. The protocol was immunoSEQ multiplex PCR, while the TCRdb copy is restricted to in-frame clones and leaves out a portion. There are roughly 180,000 clones in the sample; roughly 85% occur only once, and around 8.2% lies in the top ten. Sequencing used peripheral blood. All receptors derive from a man aged 55 to 69 with acute or convalescent COVID-19. CDR3s include the opening cysteine and the closing phenylalanine or tryptophan. The D gene is left open where the match is weak. Clone size is shown for a subset of rows, as once, few, many or a class of expanded clone.

size	V	D	J	DNA	CDR3
NA	TRBV5-1	NA	TRBJ1-2	TGCGCCAGCAGCTCACCGTCCGAGAACTATGGCTACACCTTC	CASSSPSENYGYTF
NA	TRBV5-1	NA	TRBJ2-5	TGCGCCAGCAGCCCCTTCCTCCAAGAGACCCAGTACTTC	CASSPFLQETQYF
NA	TRBV9	TRBD1	TRBJ1-5	TGTGCCAGCTCTGGACAGGCCTGGGATCAGCCCCAGCATTTT	CASSGQAWDQPQHF
NA	TRBV30	NA	TRBJ2-6	TGTGCCTGGGGCTACCTCGGGGCCAACGTCCTGACTTTC	CAWGYLGANVLTF
NA	TRBV10-1	NA	TRBJ2-7	TGCGCCAGCAGTGAATGGGGGCGCAAGGACGAGCAGTACTTC	CASSEWGRKDEQYF
NA	TRBV5-1	NA	TRBJ1-5	TGCGCCAGCAGCTTGGCCGGAGGGGAACAGCCCCAGCATTTT	CASSLAGGEQPQHF
NA	TRBV5-1	TRBD1	TRBJ2-7	TGCGCCAGCATCGTTCATCCGGGACAGGGGTACGAGCAGTACTTC	CASIVHPGQGYEQYF
many	TRBV7-9	NA	TRBJ2-5	TGTGCCAGCAGCCGGGCGGGACAGAAAGAGACCCAGTACTTC	CASSRAGQKETQYF
NA	TRBV11-2	NA	TRBJ2-5	TGTGCCAGCAGCCGCTCAGGGCAAGAGACCCAGTACTTC	CASSRSGQETQYF
NA	TRBV24-1	NA	TRBJ1-6	TGTGCCACCAGTGATTTGCGGGGGGGGCCGAGGGATTCACCCCTCCACTTT	CATSDLRGGPRDSPLHF